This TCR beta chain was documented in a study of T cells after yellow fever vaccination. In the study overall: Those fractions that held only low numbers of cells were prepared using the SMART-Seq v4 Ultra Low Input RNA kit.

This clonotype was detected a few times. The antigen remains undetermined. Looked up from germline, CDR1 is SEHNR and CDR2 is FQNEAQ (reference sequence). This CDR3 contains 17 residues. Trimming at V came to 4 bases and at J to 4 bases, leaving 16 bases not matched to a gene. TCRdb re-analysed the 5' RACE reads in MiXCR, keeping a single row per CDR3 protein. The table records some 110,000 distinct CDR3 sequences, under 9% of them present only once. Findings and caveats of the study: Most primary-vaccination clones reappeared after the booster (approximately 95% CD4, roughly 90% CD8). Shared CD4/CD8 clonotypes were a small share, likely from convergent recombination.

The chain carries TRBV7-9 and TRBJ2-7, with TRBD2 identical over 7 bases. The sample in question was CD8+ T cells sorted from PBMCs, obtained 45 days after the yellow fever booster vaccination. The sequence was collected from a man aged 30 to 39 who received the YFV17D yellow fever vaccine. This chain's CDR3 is CASSYSLATRMGYEQYF. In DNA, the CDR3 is TGTGCCAGCAGCTACTCACTAGCGACCCGAATGGGATACGAGCAGTACTTC. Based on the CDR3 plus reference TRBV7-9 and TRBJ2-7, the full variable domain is DTGVSQNPRHKITKRGQNVTFRCDPISEHNRLYWYRQTLGQGPEFLTYFQNEAQLEKSRLLSDRFSAERPKGSFSTLEIQRTEQGDSAMYLCASSYSLATRMGYEQYFGPGTRLTVT.